These 18 T cell receptor beta chains were all obtained from the same sample, sequenced in a study of T cell changes during pregnancy in multiple sclerosis. Here immunoSEQ multiplex PCR was the method, and the copy in TCRdb shows in-frame clones only, minus some. The table records 75,000 to 95,000 clones, less than 95% of them present only once. The sequencing used peripheral blood, collected before pregnancy. These receptors all come from a female donor with multiple sclerosis, enrolled in a pregnancy study.

The gene calls are TRBV19 and TRBJ1-5; 9 nucleotides line up with TRBD1. The germline CDR1 and CDR2 sequences are LNHDA and SQIVND (reference sequence). The length of the CDR3 is 17 residues. V shed 10 bases, J shed 6 bases, and the junction held 19 bases outside the gene matches. CDR3 sequence: CATAPRYETGGRQPQHF. As DNA, the CDR3 is TGTGCCACCGCGCCAAGATACGAAACAGGGGGCCGTCAGCCCCAGCATTTT. The full variable domain, in which reference TRBV19 and TRBJ1-5 provide the parts outside the CDR3, is DGGITQSPKYLFRKEGQNVTLSCEQNLNHDAMYWYRQDPGQGLRLIYYSQIVNDFQKGDIAEGYSVSREKKESFPLTVTSAQKNPTAFYLCATAPRYETGGRQPQHFGDGTRLSIL.

This chain connects TRBV7-9 to TRBJ1-1; maybe TRBD1 (6 bases). The V and J ends lost 5 bases and 5 bases respectively, with 15 bases between them. Per germline, CDR1 SEHNR and CDR2 FQNEAQ (reference sequence). The CDR3 runs to 14 residues. In DNA, the CDR3 is TGTGCCAGCAGCCTACAGGGAACGGGGACTGAAGCTTTCTTT. Amino acid sequence: CASSLQGTGTEAFF. Combining the CDR3 with reference TRBV7-9 and TRBJ1-1 gives the whole variable domain DTGVSQNPRHKITKRGQNVTFRCDPISEHNRLYWYRQTLGQGPEFLTYFQNEAQLEKSRLLSDRFSAERPKGSFSTLEIQRTEQGDSAMYLCASSLQGTGTEAFFGQGTRLTVV.

The chain carries TRBV4-1 and TRBJ1-1; 9 bases are shared with TRBD1. Trimming took 3 bases from V and 1 from J; bases not matched to a gene: 9. The CDR3 is made up of 17 amino acids. CDR1 and CDR2 (germline): MGHRA, YSYEKL. This CDR3 reads CASSQARGTGQNTEAFF. CDR3 DNA sequence: TGCGCCAGCAGCCAGGCCCGTGGGACAGGGCAGAACACTGAAGCTTTCTTT.

The genes are TRBV4-3 and TRBJ2-3; 9 nucleotides agree with TRBD2. Germline V gene lookup returns CDR1 LGHNA and CDR2 YSLEER. The CDR3 runs to 15 residues. With V trimmed by 2 bases and J by 4 bases, 4 bases remained unmatched. In nucleotides, the CDR3 is TGCGCCAGCAGCCAATCGCGGGGGGGGGCAGATACGCAGTATTTT. It specifies CASSQSRGGADTQYF.

This rearrangement joins TRBV6-6 to TRBJ2-1; a possible D gene is TRBD2 (7 bases). Germline values: CDR1 MNHNY, CDR2 SVGAGI (reference sequence). The CDR3 spans 16 residues. V was pared by 7 bases and J by 6 bases, with 22 bases between. In nucleotides, the CDR3 is TGTGCCAGCACCCCTACGGGGGGCCACGAGGGCAATGAGCAGTTCTTC. This codes for CASTPTGGHEGNEQFF.

V usage is TRBV11-2 and J usage is TRBJ2-1, with 7 positions matching TRBD2. J gave up 6 bases and V 5 bases, and 13 bases lay outside the gene matches. The germline CDR1 and CDR2 sequences are SGHAT and FQNNGV. This CDR3 has 16 residues. In DNA form, the CDR3 reads TGTGCCAGCAGCAACGGAGGTGGGAGGGTCTCCAATGAGCAGTTCTTC. Protein product: CASSNGGGRVSNEQFF.

This chain connects TRBV7-2 to TRBJ2-2; D not certain. This CDR3 is 16 amino acids long. Trimming removed 4 bases from V and 0 bases from J, with 12 bases in between. CDR1 and CDR2 from the germline V gene are SGHTA and FQGNSA. CDR3 residues: CASSWVRGANTGELFF. The CDR3 bases are TGTGCCAGCAGCTGGGTCAGAGGCGCGAACACCGGGGAGCTGTTTTTT.

The chain combines TRBV9 with TRBJ1-5; D uncertain. In germline, CDR1 is SGDLS, CDR2 YYNGEE. CDR3 length equals 14 residues. The ends were cut back, 1 base at V and 5 bases at J, with 10 bases in the middle. The CDR3 loop reads CASSVRDDHQPQHF. DNA of the CDR3: TGTGCCAGCAGCGTACGGGATGATCATCAGCCCCAGCATTTT.

The rearrangement joins TRBV29-1 to TRBJ2-1, with D perhaps matching TRBD2 (5 bases). The V and J ends lost 3 bases and 0 bases respectively, with 15 bases between them. This CDR3 comprises 16 residues. Germline-derived CDR1 and CDR2 are SQVTM and ANQGSEA. DNA of the CDR3: TGCAGCGTTGATCCGGCTAGCCGAAACTCCTACAATGAGCAGTTCTTC. Translated: CSVDPASRNSYNEQFF.

The genes are TRBV9 and TRBJ1-3; 7 positions match TRBD1. The V gene end was trimmed by 3 bases and the J gene end by 1 base; junction bases not matched to a gene: 4. This CDR3 is 15 amino acids long. Germline V gene sequence: CDR1 SGDLS, CDR2 YYNGEE. The CDR3: CASSASQGSGNTIYF. The CDR3 coding sequence is TGTGCCAGCAGCGCCTCACAGGGGTCTGGAAACACCATATATTTT.

This clone occurred a few times. The rearrangement joins TRBV7-9 to TRBJ1-1; possibly TRBD1 for D (6 bases). Germline V lookup: CDR1 SEHNR, CDR2 FQNEAQ (reference sequence). CDR3 length equals 15 residues. Trimming removed 3 bases from V and 5 bases from J, with 16 bases in between. CDR3 sequence reads: CASSFLTGRETEAFF. The CDR3, as DNA: TGTGCCAGCAGCTTCTTGACAGGTCGCGAGACTGAAGCTTTCTTT.

The chain is built from TRBV20-1 and TRBJ2-7, with D unclear. The CDR3 has 11 amino acids. Germline CDR1 is DFQATT and CDR2 is SNEGSKA (reference sequence). V dropped 6 bases and J dropped 6 bases, with 12 bases sitting between them. CDR3 nucleotide sequence: TGCAGTGCCCGTGAGAATTCCGAGCAGTACTTC. Translating it yields CSARENSEQYF.

The rearrangement joins TRBV10-3 to TRBJ2-7; possibly TRBD1 for D (6 bases). V dropped 3 bases and J dropped 2 bases, with 11 bases sitting between them. Germline loops: CDR1 ENHRY, CDR2 SYGVKD. The CDR3 consists of 14 residues. The CDR3 coding sequence is TGTGCCATCAGTGATCAGGACAGTACCTACGAGCAGTACTTC. This gives the protein CAISDQDSTYEQYF.

This chain joins TRBV4-2 and TRBJ2-1, with 10 bases identical to TRBD2. V shed 4 bases, J shed 5 bases, and the junction held 5 bases outside the gene matches. The germline V gene has CDR1 LGHNA and CDR2 YNFKEQ. CDR3 length equals 15 residues. CDR3 DNA: TGTGCCAGCAGCCCTAGCGGGAGAAATCACAATGAGCAGTTCTTC. Translated, it gives CASSPSGRNHNEQFF.

The rearrangement links TRBV21-1 to TRBJ2-1; no DNA check was done on the table's D call, TRBD2. TRBV21-1 is an annotated pseudogene. This CDR3 region has 14 residues. CDR3 protein: CASSRAGGTAEQFF. The CDR3 DNA reads TGTGCCAGCAGCAGGGCGGGGGGGACTGCGGAGCAGTTCTTC.

Worth noting for this clone: Other DNA sequences in the same sample also yield this CDR3. This chain links TRBV19 with TRBJ1-1, with 7 bases aligning to TRBD1. The ends lost 6 bases at V and 0 bases at J; junction bases unmatched: 7. The CDR3 runs 15 residues. Germline CDR1 and CDR2: LNHDA and SQIVND (reference sequence). Written as DNA, the CDR3 is TGTGCCAGTAGGACCGGGACAGTTCTGAACACTGAAGCTTTCTTT. The encoded protein is CASRTGTVLNTEAFF.

The table lists this clone with a count of one. The rearrangement joins TRBV19 to TRBJ1-2; D not resolved. V was cut by 5 bases and J by 4 bases, with 5 bases left in between. Germline CDR1 is LNHDA and CDR2 is SQIVND (reference sequence). This CDR3 is built from 11 residues. The CDR3, as DNA: TGTGCCAGTAGTCTCAGCTATGGCTACACCTTC. Protein sequence: CASSLSYGYTF.

The V call is TRBV7-6, the J call TRBJ1-6; D uncertain. CDR3 size: 13 residues. Per germline, CDR1 SGHVS and CDR2 FNYEAQ. Trimming shortened V by 2 bases and J by 4 bases, and 3 bases separated the two germline ends. The CDR3 region is CASSLSYNSPLHF. The CDR3 DNA reads TGTGCCAGCAGCTTATCTTATAATTCACCCCTCCACTTT.